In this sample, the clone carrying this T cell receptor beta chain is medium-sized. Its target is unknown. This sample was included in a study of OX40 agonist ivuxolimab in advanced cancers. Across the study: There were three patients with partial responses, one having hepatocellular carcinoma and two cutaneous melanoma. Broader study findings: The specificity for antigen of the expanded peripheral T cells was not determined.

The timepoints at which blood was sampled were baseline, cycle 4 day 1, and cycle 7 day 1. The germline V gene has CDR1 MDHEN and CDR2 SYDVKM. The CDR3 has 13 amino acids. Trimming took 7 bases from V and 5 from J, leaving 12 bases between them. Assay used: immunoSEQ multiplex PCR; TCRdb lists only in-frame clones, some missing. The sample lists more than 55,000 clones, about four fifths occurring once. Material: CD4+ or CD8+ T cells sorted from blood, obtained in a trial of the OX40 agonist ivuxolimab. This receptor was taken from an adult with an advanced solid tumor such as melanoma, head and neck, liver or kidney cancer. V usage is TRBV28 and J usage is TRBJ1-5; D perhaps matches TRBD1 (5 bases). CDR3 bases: TGTGCCAGCAATCGGGGCCGCTATCAGCCCCAGCATTTT. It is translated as CASNRGRYQPQHF.